A selection of T cell receptor beta chains follows, all from one sample in a study of shared clonotypes between healthy human individuals. Measured with immunoSEQ multiplex PCR; TCRdb has only the in-frame clones, and not every one. The profile covers approximately 2.1 million clones, with about 92% appearing a single time and 0.3% to 0.4% taken by the ten largest. The specimen was naive CD4+ T cells from PBMCs. The source of these receptors is a man in his late teens or twenties in good health. Some clones in this sample may be carry-over from other donors' samples. Each CDR3 is given with its conserved first and last residue. D genes are given only for firm matches. Size is stated for part of the rows, as once, few or many counts, or as a class when the clone is expanded.

cdr3_aa cdr3_nt clone_size j_call d_call v_call
CASSLIRGFEAFF TGTGCCAGCAGCTTGATTAGGGGATTTGAAGCTTTCTTT once TRBJ1-1 . TRBV7-9
CASSERTDYGYTF TGTGCCAGCAGTGAAAGGACAGACTATGGCTACACCTTC . TRBJ1-2 . TRBV6-1
CASSSTDTQYF TGTGCCAGCAGCTCCACAGATACGCAGTATTTT . TRBJ2-3 . TRBV7-8
CASSLAGPRIRDYGYTF TGTGCCAGCAGCTTGGCCGGCCCCAGAATCAGGGACTATGGCTACACCTTC . TRBJ1-2 . TRBV5-6
CASSLGATGGYYNEQFF TGCGCCAGCAGCTTGGGTGCCACAGGGGGGTATTACAATGAGCAGTTCTTC . TRBJ2-1 TRBD1 TRBV5-1
CASSQDQRGLKRNTEAFF TGCGCCAGCAGCCAAGATCAGAGGGGGCTGAAGAGGAACACTGAAGCTTTCTTT once TRBJ1-1 TRBD1 TRBV4-1
CASSFYLAGGSGELFF TGCGCCAGCAGCTTCTACCTAGCGGGGGGCTCCGGGGAGCTGTTTTTT once TRBJ2-2 TRBD2 TRBV5-1
CASSPGLAGRTDTQYF TGCGCCAGCAGCCCCGGGCTAGCGGGACGCACAGATACGCAGTATTTT . TRBJ2-3 TRBD2 TRBV4-1
CASSRDRGRNEQFF TGTGCCAGCAGTCGGGACAGGGGGCGAAATGAGCAGTTCTTC . TRBJ2-1 TRBD1 TRBV6-5
CASSPIFTGAEAFF TGTGCCAGCTCACCCATATTTACAGGGGCTGAAGCTTTCTTT few TRBJ1-1 TRBD1 TRBV18
CASSYPGIPYEQYF TGTGCCAGCAGTTACCCCGGGATCCCCTACGAGCAGTACTTC . TRBJ2-7 . TRBV6-5
CASRGFPSYRGRGTEAFF TGTGCCAGCAGGGGGTTTCCCTCATACAGGGGCCGGGGCACTGAAGCTTTCTTT . TRBJ1-1 TRBD1 TRBV27
CASSFLAGSTDTQYF TGCGCCAGCAGCTTCCTAGCGGGAAGCACAGATACGCAGTATTTT . TRBJ2-3 TRBD2 TRBV5-1
CASSIAGLIYGYTF TGTGCCAGTAGTATCGCCGGCCTAATTTATGGCTACACCTTC . TRBJ1-2 . TRBV19
CASKGSNYGYTF TGTGCCAGCAAGGGATCTAACTATGGCTACACCTTC once TRBJ1-2 . TRBV2
CASSLLRHGGGETQYF TGTGCCAGCAGCTTACTCAGGCATGGGGGAGGTGAGACCCAGTACTTC . TRBJ2-5 . TRBV7-2
CASKEQGQNYEQYF TGCGCCAGCAAAGAACAGGGACAAAACTACGAGCAGTACTTC . TRBJ2-7 . TRBV5-1
CASNKDVGGGYTF TGTGCCAGCAATAAAGACGTGGGGGGCGGCTACACCTTC . TRBJ1-2 . TRBV7-8
CASSFRDSEAFF TGTGCCAGTAGTTTTCGTGACAGTGAAGCTTTCTTT . TRBJ1-1 . TRBV19
CASAGTSGSPEQYF TGTGCCAGCGCCGGGACTAGCGGGAGCCCCGAGCAGTACTTC . TRBJ2-7 TRBD2 TRBV5-4
CASSLGLAGGQTQYF TGTGCCAGCAGTTTAGGACTAGCGGGAGGACAGACCCAGTACTTC . TRBJ2-5 TRBD2 TRBV28
CSVLKKLSNEQFF TGCAGCGTTCTAAAAAAGCTCAGCAATGAGCAGTTCTTC . TRBJ2-1 . TRBV29-1
CASSFLGQGTDTQYF TGTGCCAGCAGCTTCCTAGGACAGGGCACAGATACGCAGTATTTT . TRBJ2-3 TRBD1 TRBV7-2
CASSYPLSNTGELFF TGTGCCAGCAGCTACCCCTTATCGAACACCGGGGAGCTGTTTTTT . TRBJ2-2 . TRBV5-4
CASSLGGRRYEQYF TGCGCCAGCAGCTTGGGGGGACGACGGTACGAGCAGTACTTC . TRBJ2-7 . TRBV5-1
CASSHDAGTGREAFF TGCGCCAGCAGCCATGATGCCGGGACAGGGAGAGAAGCTTTCTTT . TRBJ1-1 TRBD1 TRBV4-3
CASSGQRSSYEQYF TGTGCCAGCAGTGGCCAGCGGAGCTCCTACGAGCAGTACTTC . TRBJ2-7 . TRBV25-1
CASSLGTSGETQYF TGTGCCAGCAGCTTAGGGACTAGCGGAGAGACCCAGTACTTC few TRBJ2-5 TRBD2 TRBV7-9
CASSPTLLTSGRANEQFF TGTGCCAGCTCACCTACTCTACTGACTAGCGGGAGGGCGAATGAGCAGTTCTTC . TRBJ2-1 TRBD2 TRBV18
CATSRDRSPFSNQPQHF TGTGCCACCAGCAGAGATCGGAGTCCGTTTAGCAATCAGCCCCAGCATTTT once TRBJ1-5 . TRBV15
CASSLWTNEQFF TGCGCCAGCAGCTTATGGACAAATGAGCAGTTCTTC once TRBJ2-1 . TRBV5-1
CASSWRGVAPDNEQFF TGCGCCAGCAGCTGGCGCGGCGTCGCCCCGGATAATGAGCAGTTCTTC . TRBJ2-1 . TRBV5-1
CASSQDVTINQPQHF TGTGCCAGCAGCCAAGATGTGACAATCAATCAGCCCCAGCATTTT . TRBJ1-5 . TRBV5-4
CASSIRQGGSYEQYF TGTGCCAGTAGTATTAGACAGGGCGGCTCCTACGAGCAGTACTTC . TRBJ2-7 TRBD1 TRBV19
CASSPGQGRKETQYF TGTGCCAGCAGTCCGGGACAGGGGAGGAAAGAGACCCAGTACTTC . TRBJ2-5 TRBD1 TRBV27
CASSHNQPQHF TGTGCCAGCAGCCATAATCAGCCCCAGCATTTT . TRBJ1-5 . TRBV28
CASSLIAGGTDTQYF TGTGCCAGCAGCCTCATAGCGGGAGGGACAGATACGCAGTATTTT . TRBJ2-3 TRBD2 TRBV7-3
CSVAGSWETQYF TGCAGCGTTGCGGGATCCTGGGAGACCCAGTACTTC . TRBJ2-5 . TRBV29-1
CASSSPRDTYNEQFF TGTGCCAGCAGCTCGCCGCGGGATACCTACAATGAGCAGTTCTTC . TRBJ2-1 . TRBV7-3
CASRTTGGVSQGYTF TGTGCCAGCAGGACGACAGGGGGCGTCTCCCAAGGCTACACCTTC . TRBJ1-2 TRBD1 TRBV27
CASSYRERTEAFF TGTGCCAGCAGTTACAGGGAAAGGACTGAAGCTTTCTTT . TRBJ1-1 . TRBV6-5
CASSQQGNQPQHF TGCGCCAGCAGCCAACAGGGGAATCAGCCCCAGCATTTT few TRBJ1-5 . TRBV4-1
CASSSAQAGEINYGYTF TGTGCCAGCAGTTCGGCCCAGGCAGGGGAAATCAACTATGGCTACACCTTC . TRBJ1-2 . TRBV28
CASGQVEGTEAFF TGTGCCAGCGGCCAGGTTGAGGGCACTGAAGCTTTCTTT few TRBJ1-1 . TRBV9
CASSYSGLRQPQHF TGTGCCAGCAGTTACAGCGGTTTGAGGCAGCCCCAGCATTTT . TRBJ1-5 . TRBV6-5
CASRRDSSLNTEAFF TGTGCCAGCAGAAGAGACAGTTCCCTGAACACTGAAGCTTTCTTT . TRBJ1-1 . TRBV28
CASSSQQGDTQYF TGTGCCAGCAGTTCCCAACAGGGGGATACGCAGTATTTT . TRBJ2-3 TRBD1 TRBV7-3
CSATRPAEQYF TGCAGTGCTACGAGACCGGCCGAGCAGTACTTC . TRBJ2-7 . TRBV20-1
CASSLSRSSGNTIYF TGCGCCAGCAGCTTGTCTCGGAGCTCTGGAAACACCATATATTTT . TRBJ1-3 . TRBV5-1
CARAPLLAATGELFF TGTGCCAGGGCCCCCCTACTAGCGGCCACCGGGGAGCTGTTTTTT . TRBJ2-2 TRBD2 TRBV7-9
CASSAYGGNEQFF TGTGCCAGCAGTGCGTATGGGGGCAATGAGCAGTTCTTC . TRBJ2-1 . TRBV6-1
CASSRGQNYGYTF TGTGCCAGCAGTCGGGGACAGAACTATGGCTACACCTTC . TRBJ1-2 TRBD1 TRBV28
CASSVAGSGLSTDTQYF TGTGCCAGCAGCGTAGCAGGGAGCGGGTTAAGCACAGATACGCAGTATTTT . TRBJ2-3 . TRBV9
CASSPGTGRGYTF TGTGCCAGCAGTCCCGGGACAGGGAGAGGCTACACCTTC . TRBJ1-2 TRBD1 TRBV6-5
CASSWGTNYNEQFF TGTGCCAGCAGCTGGGGGACAAACTACAATGAGCAGTTCTTC . TRBJ2-1 . TRBV11-2
CASSLGTGPYGYTF TGTGCCAGCAGTTTGGGGACAGGGCCCTATGGCTACACCTTC . TRBJ1-2 TRBD1 TRBV7-8
CASSQARTSSGELFF TGTGCCAGCAGCCAAGCGAGGACTAGTTCCGGGGAGCTGTTTTTT . TRBJ2-2 TRBD2 TRBV14
CASSLTTGSSSYEQYF TGTGCCAGCAGTCTGACGACAGGGTCGAGTTCCTACGAGCAGTACTTC . TRBJ2-7 TRBD1 TRBV27